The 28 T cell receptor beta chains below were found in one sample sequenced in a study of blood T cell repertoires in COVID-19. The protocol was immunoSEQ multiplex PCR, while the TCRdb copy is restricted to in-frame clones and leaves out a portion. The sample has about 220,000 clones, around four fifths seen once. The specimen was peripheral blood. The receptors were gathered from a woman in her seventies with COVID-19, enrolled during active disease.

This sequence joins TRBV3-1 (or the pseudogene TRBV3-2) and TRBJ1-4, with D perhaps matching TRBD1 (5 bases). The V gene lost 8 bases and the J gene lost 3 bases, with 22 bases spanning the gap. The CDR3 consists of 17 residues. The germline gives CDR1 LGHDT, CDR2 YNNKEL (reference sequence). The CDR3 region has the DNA TGTGCCAGCGCAGAGATGGGACTAAGTCGGGCTAATGAAAAACTGTTTTTT. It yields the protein CASAEMGLSRANEKLFF.

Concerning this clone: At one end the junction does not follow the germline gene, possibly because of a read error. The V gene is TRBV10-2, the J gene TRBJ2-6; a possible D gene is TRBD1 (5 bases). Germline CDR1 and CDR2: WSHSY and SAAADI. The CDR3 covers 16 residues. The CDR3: CASGEGHLSGANVLTF. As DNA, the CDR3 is TGCGCCAGCGGTGAAGGACACCTCTCTGGGGCCAACGTCCTGACTTTC.

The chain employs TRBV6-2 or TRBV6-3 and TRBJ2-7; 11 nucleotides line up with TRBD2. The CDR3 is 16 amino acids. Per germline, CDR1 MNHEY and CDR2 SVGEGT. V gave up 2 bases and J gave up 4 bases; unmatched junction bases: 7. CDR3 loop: CASSYQMGTSGYEQYF. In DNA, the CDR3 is TGTGCCAGCAGTTACCAGATGGGGACTAGCGGATACGAGCAGTACTTC.

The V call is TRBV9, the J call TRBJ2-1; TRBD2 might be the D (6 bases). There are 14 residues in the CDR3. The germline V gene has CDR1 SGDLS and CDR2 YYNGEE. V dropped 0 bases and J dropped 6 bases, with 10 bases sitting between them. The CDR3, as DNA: TGTGCCAGCAGCGTAGGTCAGGGAGGCAATGAGCAGTTCTTC. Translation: CASSVGQGGNEQFF. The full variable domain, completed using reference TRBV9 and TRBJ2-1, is DSGVTQTPKHLITATGQRVTLRCSPRSGDLSVYWYQQSLDQGLQFLIQYYNGEERAKGNILERFSAQQFPDLHSELNLSSLELGDSALYFCASSVGQGGNEQFFGPGTRLTVL.

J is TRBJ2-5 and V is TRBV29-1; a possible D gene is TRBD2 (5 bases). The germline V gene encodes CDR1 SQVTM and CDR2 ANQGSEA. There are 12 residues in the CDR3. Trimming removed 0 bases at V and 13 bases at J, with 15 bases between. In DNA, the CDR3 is TGCAGCGTTGAAGAGGCTAGCCAGATTCCGTACTTC. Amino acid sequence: CSVEEASQIPYF.

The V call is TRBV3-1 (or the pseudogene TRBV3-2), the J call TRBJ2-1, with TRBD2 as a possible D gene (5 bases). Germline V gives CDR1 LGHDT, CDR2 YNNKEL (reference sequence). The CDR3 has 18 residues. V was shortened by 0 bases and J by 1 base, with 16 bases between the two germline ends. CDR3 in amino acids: CASSQDTGVWRSYNEQFF. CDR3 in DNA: TGTGCCAGCAGCCAAGATACCGGCGTCTGGAGGTCCTACAATGAGCAGTTCTTC.

The DNA of the CDR3 is TGTGCCTGGAGTCCGGGACAGAGCTATGGCTACACCTTC. Protein product: CAWSPGQSYGYTF. The V call is TRBV30, the J call TRBJ1-2; 7 bases are a match to TRBD1. Trimming took 2 bases from V and 4 from J; bases not matched to a gene: 4. In germline, CDR1 is GTSNPN, CDR2 SVGIG (reference sequence). This CDR3 is 13 amino acids long.

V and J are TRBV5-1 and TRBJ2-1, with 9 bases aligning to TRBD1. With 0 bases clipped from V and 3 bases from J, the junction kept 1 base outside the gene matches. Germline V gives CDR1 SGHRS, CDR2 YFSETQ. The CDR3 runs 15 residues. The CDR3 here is CASSLGGQGYNEQFF. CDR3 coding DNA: TGCGCCAGCAGCTTGGGGGGACAGGGCTACAATGAGCAGTTCTTC.

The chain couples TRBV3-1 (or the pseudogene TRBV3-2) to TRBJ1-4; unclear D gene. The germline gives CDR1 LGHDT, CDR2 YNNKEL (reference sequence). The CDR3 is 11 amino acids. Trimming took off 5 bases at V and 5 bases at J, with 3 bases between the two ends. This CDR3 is CASSTNEKLFF. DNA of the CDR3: TGTGCCAGCAGCACAAATGAAAAACTGTTTTTT.

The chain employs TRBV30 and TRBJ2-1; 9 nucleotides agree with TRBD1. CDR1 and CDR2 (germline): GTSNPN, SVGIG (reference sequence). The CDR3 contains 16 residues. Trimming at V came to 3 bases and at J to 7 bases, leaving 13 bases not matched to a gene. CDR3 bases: TGTGCCTGGAGAATGTCCGGGACAGGGAGTGGGAATGAGCAGTTCTTC. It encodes CAWRMSGTGSGNEQFF.

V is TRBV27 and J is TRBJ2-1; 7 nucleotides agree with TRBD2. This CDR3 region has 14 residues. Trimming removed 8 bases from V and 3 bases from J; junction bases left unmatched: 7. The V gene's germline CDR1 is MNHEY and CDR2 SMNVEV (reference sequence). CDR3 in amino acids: CASQRLAVYNEQFF. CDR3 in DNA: TGTGCCAGCCAGAGACTAGCAGTCTACAATGAGCAGTTCTTC.

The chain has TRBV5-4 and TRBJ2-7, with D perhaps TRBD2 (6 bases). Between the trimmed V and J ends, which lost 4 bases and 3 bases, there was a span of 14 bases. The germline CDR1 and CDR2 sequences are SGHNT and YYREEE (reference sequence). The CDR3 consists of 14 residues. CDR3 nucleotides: TGTGCCAGCAGCCAGGACGGAGGGATCTACGAGCAGTACTTC. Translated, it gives CASSQDGGIYEQYF. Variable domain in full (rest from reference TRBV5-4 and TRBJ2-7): ETGVTQSPTHLIKTRGQQVTLRCSSQSGHNTVSWYQQALGQGPQFIFQYYREEENGRGNFPPRFSGLQFPNYSSELNVNALELDDSALYLCASSQDGGIYEQYFGPGTRLTVT.

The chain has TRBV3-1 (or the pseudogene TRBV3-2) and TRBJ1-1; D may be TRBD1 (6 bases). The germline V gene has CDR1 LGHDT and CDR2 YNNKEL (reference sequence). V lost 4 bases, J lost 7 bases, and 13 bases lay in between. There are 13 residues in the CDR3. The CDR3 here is CASSLRQVSEAFF. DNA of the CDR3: TGTGCCAGCAGCCTCAGACAGGTTAGTGAAGCTTTCTTT.

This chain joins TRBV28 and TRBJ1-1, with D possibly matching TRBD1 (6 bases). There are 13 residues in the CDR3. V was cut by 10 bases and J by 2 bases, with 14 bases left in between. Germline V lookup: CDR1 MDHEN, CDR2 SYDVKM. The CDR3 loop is CATGGQINTEAFF. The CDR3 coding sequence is TGTGCCACGGGGGGCCAGATAAACACTGAAGCTTTCTTT.

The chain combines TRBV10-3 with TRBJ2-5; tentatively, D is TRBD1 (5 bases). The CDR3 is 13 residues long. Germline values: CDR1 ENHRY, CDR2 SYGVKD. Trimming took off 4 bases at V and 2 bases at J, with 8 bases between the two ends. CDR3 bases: TGTGCCATCAGTGCAGGACAACAAGAGACCCAGTACTTC. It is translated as CAISAGQQETQYF.

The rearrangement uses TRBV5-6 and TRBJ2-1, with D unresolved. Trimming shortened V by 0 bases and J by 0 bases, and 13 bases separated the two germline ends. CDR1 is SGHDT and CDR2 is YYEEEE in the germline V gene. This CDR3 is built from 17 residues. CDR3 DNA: TGTGCCAGCAGCTTGGCCTGGCGGATCAACTCCTACAATGAGCAGTTCTTC. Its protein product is CASSLAWRINSYNEQFF.

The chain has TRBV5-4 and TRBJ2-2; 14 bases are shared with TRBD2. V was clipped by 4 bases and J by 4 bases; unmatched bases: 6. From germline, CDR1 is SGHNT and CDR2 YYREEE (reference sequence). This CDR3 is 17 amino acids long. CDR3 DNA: TGTGCCAGCAGCCCCGGACTAGCGGGAGGTCGCACCGGGGAGCTGTTTTTT. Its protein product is CASSPGLAGGRTGELFF.

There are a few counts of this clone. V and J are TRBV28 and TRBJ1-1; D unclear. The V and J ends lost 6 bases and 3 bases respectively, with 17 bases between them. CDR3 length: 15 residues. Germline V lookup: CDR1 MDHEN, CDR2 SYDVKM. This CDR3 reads CASSKRGMVDTEAFF. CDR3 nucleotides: TGTGCCAGCAGCAAAAGAGGTATGGTGGACACTGAAGCTTTCTTT.

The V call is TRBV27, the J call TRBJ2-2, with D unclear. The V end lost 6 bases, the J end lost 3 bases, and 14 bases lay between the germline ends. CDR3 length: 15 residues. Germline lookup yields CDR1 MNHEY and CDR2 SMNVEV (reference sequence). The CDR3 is CASSVKLSDTGELFF. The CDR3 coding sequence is TGTGCCAGCAGCGTGAAATTAAGCGACACCGGGGAGCTGTTTTTT.

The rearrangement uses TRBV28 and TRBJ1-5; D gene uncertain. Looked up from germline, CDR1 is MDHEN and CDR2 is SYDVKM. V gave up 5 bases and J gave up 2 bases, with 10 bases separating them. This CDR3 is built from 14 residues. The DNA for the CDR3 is TGTGCCAGCAGTAATATCCGGGGCAATCAGCCCCAGCATTTT. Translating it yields CASSNIRGNQPQHF.

This chain's CDR3 is CASSYPGQNYGYTF. The CDR3 DNA reads TGTGCCAGCAGTTACCCGGGACAGAACTATGGCTACACCTTC. The J gene is TRBJ1-2, the V gene TRBV6-6, with 7 bases matching TRBD1. V gave up 2 bases and J gave up 2 bases; unmatched junction bases: 2. CDR3 length: 14 amino acids. Germline V gene data show CDR1 as MNHNY and CDR2 as SVGAGI (reference sequence).

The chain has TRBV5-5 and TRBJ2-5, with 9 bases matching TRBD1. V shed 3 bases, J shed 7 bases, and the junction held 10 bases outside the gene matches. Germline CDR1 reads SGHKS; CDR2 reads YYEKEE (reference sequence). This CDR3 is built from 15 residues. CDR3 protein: CASSSSLDRGPTQYF. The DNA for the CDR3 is TGTGCCAGCAGCTCATCCCTGGACAGGGGACCGACCCAGTACTTC.

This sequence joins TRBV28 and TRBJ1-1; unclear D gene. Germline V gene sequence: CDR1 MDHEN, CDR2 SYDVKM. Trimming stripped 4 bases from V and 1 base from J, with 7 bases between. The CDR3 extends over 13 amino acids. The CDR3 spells CASSWTGNTEAFF. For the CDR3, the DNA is TGTGCCAGCAGTTGGACTGGGAACACTGAAGCTTTCTTT.

The CDR3, as DNA: TGCGCCAGCAGCTTGGCCGGGTTGGACACCGGGGAGCTGTTTTTT. Translating it yields CASSLAGLDTGELFF. This chain connects TRBV5-1 to TRBJ2-2; D unclear. CDR1 is SGHRS, CDR2 YFSETQ, per germline. This CDR3 contains 15 residues. V was clipped by 0 bases and J by 3 bases, with 9 bases between them.

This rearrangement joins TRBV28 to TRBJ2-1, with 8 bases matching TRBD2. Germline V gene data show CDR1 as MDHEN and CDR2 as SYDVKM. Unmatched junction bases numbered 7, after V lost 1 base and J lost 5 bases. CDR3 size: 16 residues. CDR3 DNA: TGTGCCAGCAGTTTATCTGGGCTAGCGGGCCACAATGAGCAGTTCTTC. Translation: CASSLSGLAGHNEQFF.

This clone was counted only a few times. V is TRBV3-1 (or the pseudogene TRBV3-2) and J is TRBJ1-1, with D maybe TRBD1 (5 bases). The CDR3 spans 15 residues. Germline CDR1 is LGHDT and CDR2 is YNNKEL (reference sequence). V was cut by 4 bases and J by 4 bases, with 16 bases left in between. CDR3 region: CASSLQGTGGTEAFF. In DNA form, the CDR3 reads TGTGCCAGCAGCCTCCAGGGTACGGGGGGCACTGAAGCTTTCTTT.

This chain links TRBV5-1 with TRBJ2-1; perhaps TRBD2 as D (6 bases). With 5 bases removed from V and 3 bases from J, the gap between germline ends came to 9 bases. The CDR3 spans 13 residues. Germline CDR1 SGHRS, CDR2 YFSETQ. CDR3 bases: TGCGCCAGCAGTAATAGCGGCTACAATGAGCAGTTCTTC. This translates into CASSNSGYNEQFF.

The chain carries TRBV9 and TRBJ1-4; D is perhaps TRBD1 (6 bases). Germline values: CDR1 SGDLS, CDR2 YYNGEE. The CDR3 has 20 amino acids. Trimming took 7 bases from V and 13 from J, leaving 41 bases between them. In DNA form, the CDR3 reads TGTGCCAGCGGGACGTCGACACCTTGGACATTCGGAGGCGACAGGTGGGGACTGTTTTTT. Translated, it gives CASGTSTPWTFGGDRWGLFF.